The 16 T cell receptor beta chains listed next were all sequenced from one sample in a study of blood T cell repertoires in COVID-19. Sequencing was performed with immunoSEQ multiplex PCR; in TCRdb, only in-frame clones are kept and a portion is missing. The table lists approximately 280,000 clones, approximately 88% of them singletons, with roughly 2.1% in the top ten. The specimen sequenced was peripheral blood. These receptors all come from a man aged 45-65 years with acute or convalescent COVID-19.

The gene calls are TRBV5-4 and TRBJ2-3; 7 nucleotides agree with TRBD2. The trim removed 4 bases at V and 0 bases at J, leaving 5 bases unmatched. Germline CDR1 and CDR2: SGHNT and YYREEE (reference sequence). The CDR3 contains 15 residues. CDR3 region: CASSPGTTSTDTQYF. CDR3 in DNA: TGTGCCAGCAGCCCCGGGACTACCAGCACAGATACGCAGTATTTT. Based on the CDR3 plus reference TRBV5-4 and TRBJ2-3, the full variable domain is ETGVTQSPTHLIKTRGQQVTLRCSSQSGHNTVSWYQQALGQGPQFIFQYYREEENGRGNFPPRFSGLQFPNYSSELNVNALELDDSALYLCASSPGTTSTDTQYFGPGTRLTVL.

This chain joins TRBV19 and TRBJ1-6, with D possibly TRBD1 on 5 matching bases. Trimming removed 4 bases at V and 10 bases at J, with 14 bases between. The CDR3 is 14 amino acids. Germline V gene lookup returns CDR1 LNHDA and CDR2 SQIVND (reference sequence). Here the CDR3 reads CASSTGQGSSPLHF. Here the CDR3 DNA reads TGTGCCAGTAGTACCGGGCAGGGTAGCTCACCCCTCCACTTT.

This chain joins TRBV5-1 and TRBJ2-5, with TRBD2 matching 8 bases. Germline CDR1 is SGHRS and CDR2 is YFSETQ. The CDR3 runs 15 residues. Losses at the gene ends were 8 bases for V and 2 bases for J; bases not matched to a gene: 11. In DNA form, the CDR3 reads TGCGCCAGTACCTCGGGGGGGTCCCAGCAAGAGACCCAGTACTTC. Amino acid sequence: CASTSGGSQQETQYF.

This sequence joins TRBV9 and TRBJ1-3; the D is unclear. The V end was cut by 0 bases, the J end by 0 bases, with 16 bases between. The CDR3 contains 18 residues. CDR1 and CDR2 (germline): SGDLS, YYNGEE. For the CDR3, the DNA is TGTGCCAGCAGCGTAGATGGAGGGATCGGGTCCTCTGGAAACACCATATATTTT. Protein: CASSVDGGIGSSGNTIYF.

The chain has TRBV11-2 and TRBJ2-7; D remains unclear. Trimming cost V 4 bases and J 0 bases, with 10 bases left between them. The CDR3 has 14 residues. Germline V gene data show CDR1 as SGHAT and CDR2 as FQNNGV. The CDR3 loop reads CASSSYLSSYEQYF. The CDR3 nucleotides are TGTGCCAGCAGCTCCTATTTGAGCTCCTACGAGCAGTACTTC.

The rearrangement uses TRBV27 and TRBJ2-7; weak D call: TRBD1 (6 bases). V lost 3 bases, J lost 3 bases, and 18 bases lay in between. This CDR3 contains 16 residues. Germline V CDR1 and CDR2: MNHEY, SMNVEV (reference sequence). The CDR3 protein is CASSLRRTVKVYEQYF. The CDR3 nucleotides are TGTGCCAGCAGTTTGCGCCGGACAGTTAAGGTCTACGAGCAGTACTTC.

V usage is TRBV7-6 and J usage is TRBJ1-2, with 7 bases fitting TRBD1. In germline, CDR1 is SGHVS, CDR2 FNYEAQ. This CDR3 has 16 amino acids. With V trimmed by 3 bases and J by 8 bases, 15 bases remained unmatched. DNA of the CDR3: TGTGCCAGCAGCTTGAGCCCCTCGACAGGGCCACGGGGCTACACCTTC. This gives the protein CASSLSPSTGPRGYTF.

The CDR3 sequence: CASSPRPDLKGYTF. In DNA form, the CDR3 reads TGTGCCAGCAGTCCCAGGCCGGATCTTAAAGGCTACACCTTC. V is TRBV6-5 and J is TRBJ1-2; D gene uncertain. Germline CDR1 reads MNHEY; CDR2 reads SVGAGI. The CDR3 has 14 residues. V was clipped by 5 bases and J by 8 bases, with 18 bases between them.

The J gene is TRBJ2-2, the V gene TRBV11-3; 11 nucleotides line up with TRBD2. CDR1 and CDR2 from the germline V gene are SGHNT and YENEEA. V was clipped by 3 bases and J by 5 bases; unmatched bases: 5. The CDR3 has 16 residues. Here the CDR3 reads CASSLGPSGGTGELFF. The CDR3 DNA follows: TGTGCCAGCAGCTTGGGACCTAGCGGGGGGACCGGGGAGCTGTTTTTT. Using reference TRBV11-3 and TRBJ2-2 for the parts outside the CDR3, the full variable domain is EAGVVQSPRYKIIEKKQPVAFWCNPISGHNTLYWYLQNLGQGPELLIRYENEEAVDDSQLPKDRFSAERLKGVDSTLKIQPAELGDSAVYLCASSLGPSGGTGELFFGEGSRLTVL.

The chain links TRBV5-1 to TRBJ1-1; D not certain. Germline V gives CDR1 SGHRS, CDR2 YFSETQ. This CDR3 has 14 amino acids. The ends were cut back, 1 base at V and 4 bases at J, with 11 bases in the middle. The CDR3 loop reads CASSLTDWGTEAFF. CDR3 nucleotides: TGCGCCAGCAGCTTGACGGACTGGGGCACTGAAGCTTTCTTT.

The chain couples TRBV5-4 to TRBJ2-3, with a possible D match to TRBD2 (5 bases). V was cut by 1 base and J by 6 bases, with 15 bases left in between. Germline CDR1 and CDR2: SGHNT and YYREEE (reference sequence). The CDR3 is made up of 15 amino acids. The CDR3 loop is CASSLREVRADTQYF. As DNA, the CDR3 is TGTGCCAGCAGCTTGCGGGAAGTCCGGGCGGATACGCAGTATTTT.

The chain employs TRBV5-4 and TRBJ1-6, with a tentative D call TRBD1 (6 bases). V was pared by 3 bases and J by 10 bases, with 14 bases between. In germline, CDR1 is SGHNT, CDR2 YYREEE (reference sequence). This CDR3 spans 14 amino acids. The CDR3 here is CASSSQGSGSPLHF. CDR3 coding DNA: TGTGCCAGCAGCTCCCAGGGGTCGGGGTCACCCCTCCACTTT.

This clone was picked up a small number of times. The gene calls are TRBV11-2 and TRBJ1-1, with D tentatively TRBD1 (5 bases). The CDR3 consists of 14 residues. Germline V gene lookup returns CDR1 SGHAT and CDR2 FQNNGV. Between the trimmed V and J ends, which lost 4 bases and 6 bases, there was a span of 15 bases. Written as DNA, the CDR3 is TGTGCCAGCAGCTCCCTACGGGGGAAGGCTGAAGCTTTCTTT. Its translation: CASSSLRGKAEAFF.

The V gene is TRBV29-1, the J gene TRBJ2-5; 7 bases are a match to TRBD1. The CDR3 sequence is 13 residues long. The V gene end was trimmed by 5 bases and the J gene end by 5 bases; junction bases not matched to a gene: 8. Germline lookup yields CDR1 SQVTM and CDR2 ANQGSEA. CDR3 in amino acids: CSVIRQGKETQYF. CDR3 DNA: TGCAGCGTTATCCGACAGGGAAAGGAGACCCAGTACTTC.

This chain uses TRBV5-8 with TRBJ2-1; D might be TRBD1 (6 bases). The germline CDR1 and CDR2 sequences are SGHTS and YDEGEE. V was clipped by 1 base and J by 4 bases, with 12 bases between them. CDR3 length: 15 amino acids. CDR3 coding DNA: TGTGCCAGCAGCTTGCGAGGACAGTTTTACAATGAGCAGTTCTTC. The encoded protein is CASSLRGQFYNEQFF.

The rearrangement links TRBV2 to TRBJ2-5; 12 nucleotides match TRBD1. V lost 7 bases to trimming and J lost 7 bases; unmatched junction nucleotides: 13. This CDR3 is 16 amino acids long. Germline lookup yields CDR1 SNHLY and CDR2 FYNNEI. In DNA form, the CDR3 reads TGTGCCAGCATTTCAGCCGGGACAGGGGGCAGCGGGACCCAGTACTTC. Translating gives CASISAGTGGSGTQYF.